This T cell receptor beta chain was sequenced for a study of metastatic and nonmetastatic thyroid tumors (dated by TCRdb to 2019 to 2021). Describing the broader study: For patients with malignant and with benign thyroid disease, the researchers compared repertoires between peripheral blood samples and tumor or nodule tissue samples. What the work shows at the level of the full study, not this receptor alone: TCR beta diversity was reported as significantly higher in malignant tumors than in benign nodules, in both blood and tumor samples.

The CDR3 holds 15 amino acids from the cysteine to the phenylalanine. Only the CDR3 DNA is retained, 45 bases long and in frame from the first base. Germline trimming amounts to 6 bases on V and 0 bases on J, with 6 as the count of junction bases outside the gene matches. This clone was seen a few times. The antigen it recognizes is unknown. Per-base qualities were not stored, and no clone one base away is much larger. None of the patients had been given any treatment before thyroid surgery. The study retrospectively analysed patient clinical samples collected from the early 2010s to the late 2010s using T-cell receptor beta sequencing. The library was obtained by PCR. The sequencing machine was an Illumina HiSeq 4000. High-throughput sequencing was used to profile the TCR beta-chain CDR3 region of every patient. The original methods were these. A classifier to discriminate distant-metastatic papillary thyroid cancer patients was built from CDR3 differences across clinicopathological groups. The Shannon index was used to measure repertoire diversity, and the Morisita-Horn index was used to measure how similar tumor and blood repertoires were. TCRdb redid the processing of the public reads, applying fastp at Q25 and MiXCR, and retained in-frame beta chains. Here the V and J calls rest on TCRdb's processing, not on the authors' analysis. Recorded for this sample are tens of thousands of clones; around 18% of them occurred a single time. The ten largest clones capture roughly 2.8% of the sample.

This chain joins TRBV12-3 or TRBV12-4 to TRBJ2-7, and 9 bases in between align with TRBD1. This clonotype originated in a male donor with papillary thyroid cancer or a benign thyroid nodule (not recorded which). Some clones in this sample may be carry-over from other donors' samples. Sample: adjacent normal tissue. Read as DNA, the sequence is TGTGCCAGCAGCAGGACAGGGGTTAGCTCCTACGAGCAGTACTTC. Translation gives CASSRTGVSSYEQYF.